This T cell receptor (beta chain) originates from a study of blood T cell repertoires in COVID-19. Study context: T cells, B-cell-depleted T cells, or PBMCs supplied cDNA or gDNA.

TCRdb's copy holds only in-frame clones and misses some; the assay was immunoSEQ multiplex PCR. The table lists about 170,000 clones, about 89% of them singletons. Germline-derived CDR1 and CDR2 are MDHEN and SYDVKM. The CDR3 loop spans 16 amino acids. V dropped 3 bases and J dropped 4; count of bases not matched to a gene: 6. The clonotype comes from a woman aged 18-29 years who had recovered from COVID-19. The chain joins TRBV28 to TRBJ2-3; 11 bases match TRBD2. Specimen: PBMCs or T cells enriched from blood (not recorded which). The CDR3 sequence is CASSFTSGSVADTQYF. The CDR3 bases are TGTGCCAGCAGTTTCACTAGCGGGAGTGTCGCAGATACGCAGTATTTT.